Following are 22 T cell receptor beta chains from one sample sequenced in a study of T cells after yellow fever vaccination. TCRdb recomputed calls from the 5' RACE reads with MiXCR, one row per CDR3 protein. The sample lists approximately 610,000 distinct CDR3 sequences, roughly 17% occurring once. Sample: PBMCs, taken 5 days after the first yellow fever vaccination. The receptor set was obtained from a man younger than 35 who received the YFV17D yellow fever vaccine.

V usage is TRBV5-1 and J usage is TRBJ2-7; 10 nucleotides align to TRBD2. This CDR3 has 15 residues. The junction had 7 bases not matched to a gene; V was cut back by 0 bases and J by 7 bases. Germline V CDR1 and CDR2: SGHRS, YFSETQ. CDR3 DNA sequence: TGCGCCAGCAGCTTGGGCCCTAGCGGGGGCGAGGAGCAGTACGTC. Translated: CASSLGPSGGEEQYV.

This clonotype was detected a few times. The chain uses TRBV7-9 and TRBJ1-1; the D gene is possibly TRBD1 (5 bases). Germline assignment: CDR1 SEHNR and CDR2 FQNEAQ (reference sequence). Trimming took 10 bases from V and 3 from J, leaving 12 bases between them. The CDR3 sequence is 12 residues long. The CDR3 protein is CATSRVDTEAFF. In nucleotides, the CDR3 is TGTGCCACCTCCAGGGTTGACACTGAAGCTTTCTTT.

Only one count was recorded for this clonotype. V is TRBV7-2 and J is TRBJ2-3; 11 nucleotides match TRBD1. With 6 bases clipped from V and 6 bases from J, the junction kept 5 bases outside the gene matches. The CDR3 sequence is 14 residues long. Germline CDR1 is SGHTA and CDR2 is FQGNSA. The CDR3 nucleotides read TGTGCCAGCAGGCGGACAGGGGGCGCGGATACGCAGTATTTT. Amino acids: CASRRTGGADTQYF.

The genes are TRBV5-1 and TRBJ1-1; 8 nucleotides agree with TRBD1. J gave up 1 base and V 4 bases, and 6 bases lay outside the gene matches. This CDR3 has 15 residues. CDR1 is SGHRS, CDR2 YFSETQ, per germline. In DNA form, the CDR3 reads TGCGCCAGCAGCCTGGGGGACAGGAAGAACACTGAAGCTTTCTTT. This gives the protein CASSLGDRKNTEAFF.

This chain uses TRBV6-2 or TRBV6-3 with TRBJ2-3; 8 bases are shared with TRBD2. The germline V gene has CDR1 MNHEY and CDR2 SVGEGT. The CDR3 has 13 residues. With 6 bases clipped from V and 5 bases from J, the junction kept 4 bases outside the gene matches. The CDR3 here is CASRTSGRDTQYF. The CDR3 nucleotides read TGTGCCAGCAGAACTAGCGGTAGAGATACGCAGTATTTT.

This chain connects TRBV4-1 to TRBJ1-4; TRBD1 is a possible D gene (5 bases). With 4 bases removed from V and 7 bases from J, the gap between germline ends came to 13 bases. The germline V gene encodes CDR1 MGHRA and CDR2 YSYEKL. This CDR3 region has 14 residues. The DNA of the CDR3 is TGCGCCAGCAGCCGAGTCTCGGGGGGTGAAAAACTGTTTTTT. Translation gives CASSRVSGGEKLFF.

This clonotype was detected a few times. The rearrangement joins TRBV28 to TRBJ1-2, with a weak D call TRBD1 (5 bases). CDR1 is MDHEN and CDR2 is SYDVKM in the germline V gene. This CDR3 is 14 amino acids long. Trimming took off 5 bases at V and 8 bases at J, with 18 bases between the two ends. The CDR3 region has the DNA TGTGCCAGCAGTCCCCCGACCGGGGGGAAAGGCTACACCTTC. This codes for CASSPPTGGKGYTF.

The genes are TRBV7-9 and TRBJ2-5, with D perhaps matching TRBD2 (5 bases). Trimming took off 2 bases at V and 5 bases at J, with 9 bases between the two ends. The germline gives CDR1 SEHNR, CDR2 FQNEAQ (reference sequence). The CDR3 length is 13 residues. In DNA form, the CDR3 reads TGTGCCAGCAGCTTACGTCAGCGGGAGACCCAGTACTTC. Residues: CASSLRQRETQYF.

This clonotype was seen only a few times. This chain connects TRBV20-1 to TRBJ2-7, with D maybe TRBD2 (7 bases). V was shortened by 3 bases and J by 9 bases, with 18 bases between the two germline ends. This CDR3 has 13 residues. CDR1 DFQATT and CDR2 SNEGSKA come from the germline V gene (reference sequence). The CDR3 DNA follows: TGCAGTGCTAGCCCACAGGGACTACGTGGGCAGTACTTC. This translates into CSASPQGLRGQYF.

Ten or more counts support this clonotype. The chain combines TRBV7-3 with TRBJ2-3; D is ambiguous. The CDR3 contains 14 residues. Trimming removed 6 bases at V and 2 bases at J, with 12 bases between. Germline V gene sequence: CDR1 SGHTA, CDR2 FQGTGA. CDR3: CASRMTGTTDTQYF. The CDR3 region has the DNA TGTGCCAGCAGGATGACCGGTACCACAGATACGCAGTATTTT.

This clonotype came up a few times. The chain is built from TRBV6-5 and TRBJ2-7; the D gene is possibly TRBD1 (5 bases). Germline V gene data show CDR1 as MNHEY and CDR2 as SVGAGI. V was clipped by 5 bases and J by 8 bases, with 10 bases between them. This CDR3 has 11 amino acids. CDR3 protein: CASSTTAQQYF. The CDR3 nucleotides are TGTGCCAGCAGTACGACAGCTCAGCAGTACTTC.

Ten or more counts support this clonotype. V is TRBV4-1 and J is TRBJ2-7, with 9 bases that match TRBD1. The CDR3 spans 13 residues. Germline CDR1 reads MGHRA; CDR2 reads YSYEKL. The ends lost 3 bases at V and 5 bases at J; junction bases unmatched: 2. CDR3 sequence (DNA): TGCGCCAGCAGCCAGAGACAGGGGGACGAGCAGTACGTC. As protein: CASSQRQGDEQYV.

This sequence joins TRBV4-1 and TRBJ2-7; D remains unclear. The CDR3 length is 13 residues. Trimming left V 0 bases short and J 2 bases short, with 5 bases between. Per germline, CDR1 MGHRA and CDR2 YSYEKL. As DNA, the CDR3 is TGCGCCAGCAGCCAAGACGTTCCCTACGAGCAGTACTTC. Amino acid sequence: CASSQDVPYEQYF.

The CDR3 reads CSAGGPGEGEQYF. In DNA form, the CDR3 reads TGCAGCGCGGGGGGTCCAGGGGAGGGCGAGCAGTACTTC. J is TRBJ2-7 and V is TRBV29-1; tentative D call: TRBD2 (7 bases). Trimming left V 7 bases short and J 6 bases short, with 19 bases between. The germline CDR1 and CDR2 sequences are SQVTM and ANQGSEA. The CDR3 runs 13 residues.

This clonotype was counted at least ten times. The V and J genes are TRBV3-1 and TRBJ1-3, with TRBD1 as a possible D gene (6 bases). CDR3 size: 16 residues. CDR1 and CDR2 (germline): LGHDT, YNNKEL (reference sequence). Trimming removed 2 bases at V and 0 bases at J, with 11 bases between. CDR3 protein: CASSQPTGSSGNTIYF. In DNA form, the CDR3 reads TGTGCCAGCAGCCAACCGACAGGCAGCTCTGGAAACACCATATATTTT. The entire variable domain, with the rest obtained from reference TRBV3-1 and TRBJ1-3, is as follows: DTAVSQTPKYLVTQMGNDKSIKCEQNLGHDTMYWYKQDSKKFLKIMFSYNNKELIINETVPNRFSPKSPDKAHLNLHINSLELGDSAVYFCASSQPTGSSGNTIYFGEGSWLTVV.

This clonotype appeared many times. The gene calls are TRBV4-3 and TRBJ1-5, with a possible D match to TRBD1 (5 bases). Germline-derived CDR1 and CDR2 are LGHNA and YSLEER. Trimming took off 0 bases at V and 10 bases at J, with 16 bases between the two ends. The CDR3 runs to 15 residues. The CDR3, as DNA: TGCGCCAGCAGCCAAGATGCTGCAGGGAGAAGACCCCAGCATTTT. Amino acids: CASSQDAAGRRPQHF.

The V call is TRBV4-3, the J call TRBJ2-7, with D maybe TRBD1 (5 bases). The CDR3 contains 15 residues. V was cut by 1 base and J by 0 bases, with 10 bases left in between. The germline CDR1 and CDR2 sequences are LGHNA and YSLEER. CDR3 in amino acids: CASSQGRQYSYEQYF. The CDR3, as DNA: TGCGCCAGCAGCCAAGGACGACAGTACTCCTACGAGCAGTACTTC.

This clonotype showed up just a few times. The J gene is TRBJ2-5, the V gene TRBV2; maybe TRBD2 (6 bases). CDR1 and CDR2 from the germline V gene are SNHLY and FYNNEI. The CDR3 totals 11 residues. V was shortened by 11 bases and J by 5 bases, with 12 bases between the two germline ends. The CDR3 DNA follows: TGTGCCGGAGGGCCTGAGGAGACCCAGTACTTC. It is translated as CAGGPEETQYF.

J is TRBJ2-3 and V is TRBV7-2, with 10 bases aligning to TRBD2. V dropped 3 bases and J dropped 2; count of bases not matched to a gene: 14. CDR1 is SGHTA, CDR2 FQGNSA, per germline. CDR3 length: 19 residues. The chain's CDR3 is CASSFAPGLAGEVTDTQYF. Here the CDR3 DNA reads TGTGCCAGCAGCTTTGCCCCTGGCCTAGCGGGGGAAGTCACAGATACGCAGTATTTT.

V usage is TRBV9 and J usage is TRBJ2-6; D gene unclear. V was cut by 2 bases and J by 4 bases, with 10 bases left in between. The CDR3 covers 15 residues. Germline V CDR1 and CDR2: SGDLS, YYNGEE. CDR3 coding DNA: TGTGCCAGCAGCGTGCGGTCGGAAGGGGCCAACGTCCTGACTTTC. Translating it yields CASSVRSEGANVLTF.

This clonotype was counted a few times. The chain combines TRBV6-1 with TRBJ1-2, with TRBD1 matching over 7 bases. The CDR3 length is 12 residues. Germline loops: CDR1 MNHNS, CDR2 SASEGT. Losses at the gene ends were 10 bases for V and 2 bases for J; bases not matched to a gene: 4. CDR3 in amino acids: CATEGQNYGYTF. The CDR3 DNA sequence: TGTGCCACCGAGGGACAGAACTATGGCTACACCTTC.

The sample holds many counts of this clonotype. The chain carries TRBV20-1 and TRBJ1-2, with 7 bases aligning to TRBD1. The CDR3 spans 13 residues. Looked up from germline, CDR1 is DFQATT and CDR2 is SNEGSKA (reference sequence). Trimming took 5 bases from V and 4 from J; bases not matched to a gene: 7. This chain's CDR3 is CSARRDRVYGYTF. CDR3 nucleotides: TGCAGTGCTCGACGCGACAGGGTCTATGGCTACACCTTC.